This is a list of T cell receptor beta chains from one sample in a study of regulatory T cells in long-lasting Graves disease. TCRdb reanalysed the multiplex PCR reads using MiXCR and keeps one entry per CDR3 protein. The table lists 350,000 to 450,000 distinct CDR3 sequences, 16% of them singletons. These records were also assigned to another study, of T cells in Graves' hyperthyroidism and ophthalmopathy.

The source was peripheral blood mononuclear cells (PBMCs), collected at new diagnosis, from a patient treated with antithyroid drugs. Source of these receptors: a man in his forties or fifties with Graves disease. Both conserved end residues are part of each CDR3. Fields, in order: V gene, D gene, J gene, clone size, CDR3 protein, CDR3 DNA. A D gene is named only where the DNA matches it firmly. The listing skips clone size in some rows; elsewhere it reads once, few, many or a size class.

v_call: TRBV4-2; d_call: -; j_call: TRBJ2-1; clone_size: -; cdr3_aa: CASSQDGGQSSYNEQFF; cdr3_nt: TGTGCCAGCAGCCAAGATGGCGGACAGAGCTCCTACAATGAGCAGTTCTTC
v_call: TRBV18; d_call: TRBD1; j_call: TRBJ1-1; clone_size: many; cdr3_aa: CASSTRQGSTEAFF; cdr3_nt: TGTGCCAGCTCAACCCGACAGGGGAGCACTGAAGCTTTCTTT
v_call: TRBV29-1; d_call: -; j_call: TRBJ2-7; clone_size: many; cdr3_aa: CSVVFGVSYEQYF; cdr3_nt: TGCAGCGTTGTTTTTGGAGTTTCCTACGAGCAGTACTTC
v_call: TRBV28; d_call: TRBD2; j_call: TRBJ2-7; clone_size: -; cdr3_aa: CASGTRQGQGLAGGTYEQYF; cdr3_nt: TGTGCCAGCGGGACCCGACAGGGCCAGGGACTAGCGGGAGGGACCTACGAGCAGTACTTC
v_call: TRBV27; d_call: -; j_call: TRBJ2-7; clone_size: many; cdr3_aa: CASSLSSTPRAPDEQYF; cdr3_nt: TGTGCCAGCAGTTTATCGAGTACTCCCCGGGCCCCGGACGAGCAGTACTTC
v_call: TRBV9; d_call: TRBD1; j_call: TRBJ1-1; clone_size: many; cdr3_aa: CASSPRQGVTEAFF; cdr3_nt: TGTGCCAGCTCACCGAGACAGGGAGTCACTGAAGCTTTCTTT
v_call: TRBV12-3/TRBV12-4; d_call: -; j_call: TRBJ2-4; clone_size: many; cdr3_aa: CASSLGQVLDIQYF; cdr3_nt: TGTGCCAGCAGTTTGGGCCAGGTCCTGGACATTCAGTACTTC
v_call: TRBV12-3/TRBV12-4; d_call: -; j_call: TRBJ2-7; clone_size: -; cdr3_aa: CASTKRQGGDTYEQYF; cdr3_nt: TGTGCCAGCACCAAGCGCCAGGGGGGGGATACCTACGAGCAGTACTTC
v_call: TRBV24-1; d_call: -; j_call: TRBJ2-3; clone_size: many; cdr3_aa: CATSVTGQSTDTQYF; cdr3_nt: TGTGCCACCAGTGTCACGGGGCAAAGCACAGATACGCAGTATTTT
v_call: TRBV10-3; d_call: -; j_call: TRBJ2-7; clone_size: many; cdr3_aa: CAISDHREPGEQYF; cdr3_nt: TGTGCCATCAGTGATCACAGGGAGCCTGGAGAGCAGTACTTC
v_call: TRBV3-1; d_call: -; j_call: TRBJ2-3; clone_size: many; cdr3_aa: CASSARSWFLSDTQYF; cdr3_nt: TGTGCCAGCAGCGCGCGCTCATGGTTCCTATCAGATACGCAGTATTTT
v_call: TRBV6-1; d_call: TRBD2; j_call: TRBJ2-1; clone_size: many; cdr3_aa: CASRGGLAGYNEQFF; cdr3_nt: TGTGCCAGCAGGGGGGGACTAGCGGGGTACAATGAGCAGTTCTTC
v_call: TRBV19; d_call: TRBD1; j_call: TRBJ2-1; clone_size: -; cdr3_aa: CASSRFRDRGGSENEQFF; cdr3_nt: TGTGCCAGCTCGAGATTCCGGGACAGGGGCGGATCGGAGAATGAGCAGTTCTTC
v_call: TRBV12-3/TRBV12-4; d_call: TRBD2; j_call: TRBJ2-1; clone_size: few; cdr3_aa: CASSPIAGAYNEQFF; cdr3_nt: TGTGCCAGCAGTCCGATAGCGGGGGCGTACAATGAGCAGTTCTTC
v_call: TRBV28; d_call: -; j_call: TRBJ2-3; clone_size: many; cdr3_aa: CASGGALGTDTQYF; cdr3_nt: TGTGCCAGCGGGGGCGCCCTCGGAACAGATACGCAGTATTTT
v_call: TRBV5-1; d_call: -; j_call: TRBJ2-7; clone_size: many; cdr3_aa: CASSLERRQVSYEQYF; cdr3_nt: TGCGCCAGCAGCTTGGAAAGGAGGCAGGTATCCTACGAGCAGTACTTC
v_call: TRBV15; d_call: -; j_call: TRBJ1-1; clone_size: many; cdr3_aa: CATSRDGVGRTSGEAFF; cdr3_nt: TGTGCCACCAGCAGAGATGGTGTAGGTCGGACTTCGGGTGAAGCTTTCTTT
v_call: TRBV2; d_call: -; j_call: TRBJ2-1; clone_size: many; cdr3_aa: CASSSQGWDEQFF; cdr3_nt: TGTGCCAGCAGTTCACAAGGTTGGGATGAGCAGTTCTTC
v_call: TRBV20-1; d_call: -; j_call: TRBJ2-7; clone_size: many; cdr3_aa: CSANRQIYEQYF; cdr3_nt: TGCAGTGCAAATAGACAGATCTACGAGCAGTACTTC
v_call: TRBV7-8; d_call: TRBD1; j_call: TRBJ2-2; clone_size: -; cdr3_aa: CASSYRGVSTGELFF; cdr3_nt: TGTGCCAGCAGCTACAGGGGGGTGAGCACCGGGGAGCTGTTTTTT
v_call: TRBV28; d_call: TRBD1; j_call: TRBJ1-6; clone_size: few; cdr3_aa: CASRVGGDSYNSPLHF; cdr3_nt: TGTGCCAGCAGAGTAGGGGGCGACTCCTATAATTCACCCCTCCACTTT
v_call: TRBV10-3; d_call: TRBD1; j_call: TRBJ2-5; clone_size: many; cdr3_aa: CAISEQRGLETQYF; cdr3_nt: TGTGCCATCAGTGAGCAAAGGGGGCTAGAGACCCAGTACTTC
v_call: TRBV5-5; d_call: TRBD2; j_call: TRBJ2-1; clone_size: many; cdr3_aa: CASSLGGLAGTDEQFF; cdr3_nt: TGTGCCAGCAGCTTGGGGGGACTAGCGGGGACCGATGAGCAGTTCTTC
v_call: TRBV9; d_call: TRBD1; j_call: TRBJ2-5; clone_size: few; cdr3_aa: CASSSRTGKGETQYF; cdr3_nt: TGTGCCAGCAGCTCGCGGACAGGGAAGGGAGAGACCCAGTACTTC
v_call: TRBV28; d_call: -; j_call: TRBJ2-2; clone_size: many; cdr3_aa: CASTVPGNTGELFF; cdr3_nt: TGTGCCAGCACAGTTCCAGGGAACACCGGGGAGCTGTTTTTT
v_call: TRBV7-2; d_call: -; j_call: TRBJ1-2; clone_size: -; cdr3_aa: CASSLVRQNYGYTF; cdr3_nt: TGTGCCAGCAGCTTAGTCCGCCAGAACTATGGCTACACCTTC
v_call: TRBV11-2; d_call: -; j_call: TRBJ1-6; clone_size: few; cdr3_aa: CASSLESSSPLHF; cdr3_nt: TGTGCCAGCAGCTTAGAATCGAGTTCACCCCTCCACTTT
v_call: TRBV12-3/TRBV12-4; d_call: -; j_call: TRBJ2-2; clone_size: -; cdr3_aa: CARSISRSGELFF; cdr3_nt: TGTGCCCGTTCAATATCTCGGTCCGGGGAGCTGTTTTTT
v_call: TRBV27; d_call: -; j_call: TRBJ2-2; clone_size: few; cdr3_aa: CASRKRGTGELFF; cdr3_nt: TGTGCCAGCAGAAAGAGGGGCACCGGGGAGCTGTTTTTT
v_call: TRBV7-2; d_call: TRBD2; j_call: TRBJ2-3; clone_size: many; cdr3_aa: CASSPKVPSGGSLSTDTQYF; cdr3_nt: TGTGCCAGCAGCCCAAAGGTCCCTAGCGGGGGGTCCTTAAGCACAGATACGCAGTATTTT
v_call: TRBV10-2; d_call: TRBD2; j_call: TRBJ2-3; clone_size: many; cdr3_aa: CASSEAGATTDTQYF; cdr3_nt: TGCGCCAGCAGTGAGGCGGGAGCGACCACAGATACGCAGTATTTT
v_call: TRBV28; d_call: -; j_call: TRBJ1-2; clone_size: -; cdr3_aa: CASSSVGGANPYGYTF; cdr3_nt: TGTGCCAGCAGTTCCGTCGGGGGCGCAAACCCCTATGGCTACACCTTC
v_call: TRBV6-1; d_call: -; j_call: TRBJ2-3; clone_size: few; cdr3_aa: CASSEDVSAGDTQYF; cdr3_nt: TGTGCCAGCAGTGAAGACGTCTCAGCGGGAGATACGCAGTATTTT
v_call: TRBV12-3/TRBV12-4; d_call: -; j_call: TRBJ2-1; clone_size: many; cdr3_aa: CASSLILRVGDPGWNEQFF; cdr3_nt: TGTGCCAGCAGTTTAATTCTGCGCGTGGGGGACCCAGGGTGGAATGAGCAGTTCTTC
v_call: TRBV5-1; d_call: -; j_call: TRBJ1-1; clone_size: many; cdr3_aa: CASSDRLNTEAFF; cdr3_nt: TGCGCCAGCAGCGACAGACTGAACACTGAAGCTTTCTTT
v_call: TRBV27; d_call: TRBD2; j_call: TRBJ2-3; clone_size: -; cdr3_aa: CASSTRLAGADSTDTQYF; cdr3_nt: TGTGCCAGCAGTACTAGACTAGCGGGGGCCGACTCCACAGATACGCAGTATTTT
v_call: TRBV7-3; d_call: -; j_call: TRBJ2-5; clone_size: many; cdr3_aa: CASSSGRGTQYF; cdr3_nt: TGTGCCAGCAGCTCCGGGCGCGGAACCCAGTACTTC
v_call: TRBV6-2/TRBV6-3; d_call: -; j_call: TRBJ2-1; clone_size: many; cdr3_aa: CASRRLGHNEQFF; cdr3_nt: TGTGCCAGCAGACGACTAGGGCACAATGAGCAGTTCTTC
v_call: TRBV5-1; d_call: -; j_call: TRBJ1-1; clone_size: many; cdr3_aa: CASSPPKGRNTEAFF; cdr3_nt: TGCGCCAGCAGCCCTCCGAAGGGGCGAAACACTGAAGCTTTCTTT
v_call: TRBV20-1; d_call: -; j_call: TRBJ2-3; clone_size: many; cdr3_aa: CSARRVGGSTDTQYF; cdr3_nt: TGCAGTGCTAGACGGGTGGGGGGAAGCACAGATACGCAGTATTTT
v_call: TRBV5-1; d_call: TRBD1; j_call: TRBJ2-4; clone_size: many; cdr3_aa: CASSPSTGGQKNIQYF; cdr3_nt: TGCGCCAGCTCACCCTCGACAGGGGGACAAAAAAACATTCAGTACTTC
v_call: TRBV5-1; d_call: TRBD1; j_call: TRBJ2-5; clone_size: few; cdr3_aa: CASSITVTGGEETQYF; cdr3_nt: TGCGCCAGCAGCATTACGGTCACAGGGGGCGAGGAGACCCAGTACTTC
v_call: TRBV7-3; d_call: -; j_call: TRBJ2-7; clone_size: few; cdr3_aa: CASSPNLDFSYEQYF; cdr3_nt: TGTGCCAGCAGCCCGAACCTTGATTTCTCCTACGAGCAGTACTTC
v_call: TRBV2; d_call: -; j_call: TRBJ2-2; clone_size: -; cdr3_aa: CASNPTGNTGELFF; cdr3_nt: TGTGCCAGCAATCCTACAGGGAACACCGGGGAGCTGTTTTTT
v_call: TRBV6-4; d_call: -; j_call: TRBJ2-5; clone_size: many; cdr3_aa: CASSRLGGETQYF; cdr3_nt: TGTGCCAGCAGCAGACTAGGAGGGGAGACCCAGTACTTC
v_call: TRBV20-1; d_call: -; j_call: TRBJ1-5; clone_size: -; cdr3_aa: CSASIGLDQPQHF; cdr3_nt: TGCAGTGCTAGTATCGGGTTGGATCAGCCCCAGCATTTT
v_call: TRBV30; d_call: TRBD1; j_call: TRBJ2-5; clone_size: many; cdr3_aa: CAWSGGTGRWETQYF; cdr3_nt: TGTGCCTGGAGCGGCGGGACAGGTCGATGGGAGACCCAGTACTTC
v_call: TRBV29-1; d_call: -; j_call: TRBJ1-1; clone_size: many; cdr3_aa: CSVDTPRAEAFF; cdr3_nt: TGCAGCGTTGATACTCCCAGGGCTGAAGCTTTCTTT
v_call: TRBV18; d_call: -; j_call: TRBJ1-1; clone_size: -; cdr3_aa: CASSQGGPGEAFF; cdr3_nt: TGTGCCAGCTCACAGGGTGGCCCTGGCGAAGCTTTCTTT
v_call: TRBV30; d_call: -; j_call: TRBJ2-5; clone_size: few; cdr3_aa: CAWSVLEETQYF; cdr3_nt: TGTGCCTGGAGTGTACTAGAAGAGACCCAGTACTTC
v_call: TRBV6-1; d_call: -; j_call: TRBJ1-6; clone_size: many; cdr3_aa: CASSEEVYRGNSPLHF; cdr3_nt: TGTGCCAGCAGTGAAGAAGTATACCGGGGCAATTCACCCCTCCACTTT
v_call: TRBV4-3; d_call: TRBD1; j_call: TRBJ1-4; clone_size: few; cdr3_aa: CASSQALTGSGEKLFF; cdr3_nt: TGCGCCAGCAGCCAAGCGCTGACAGGGTCAGGTGAAAAACTGTTTTTT
v_call: TRBV7-8; d_call: -; j_call: TRBJ2-3; clone_size: many; cdr3_aa: CASSFSMGDTQYF; cdr3_nt: TGTGCCAGCAGCTTCTCTATGGGTGATACGCAGTATTTT